A selection of T cell receptor beta chains follows, all from one sample in a study of blood T cells in healthy people across ages. From the 5' RACE reads, TCRdb called clonotypes with MiXCR, one entry per CDR3 protein. The sample lists hundreds of thousands of distinct CDR3 sequences, 45% to 65% occurring once. What was sequenced was blood. Receptors were obtained from a man aged 55 to 69 in good health. Each CDR3 is given with its conserved first and last residue. Only part of the rows carry a size: once, few, many, or a class if the clone is expanded.

CDR3,V,J,size
CASSPTNWAEGQPDNEQFF,TRBV18,TRBJ2-1,-
CASSFQSLASDTQYF,TRBV7-2,TRBJ2-3,few
CASSCGLQETQYF,TRBV11-2,TRBJ2-5,-
CASSFRAEDSPLHF,TRBV7-9,TRBJ1-6,few
CASSVDFTSTVSTF,TRBV12-3/TRBV12-4,TRBJ1-2,few
CASSFVGRRETQYF,TRBV13,TRBJ2-5,once
CASSDKNIQYF,TRBV25-1,TRBJ2-4,once
CATSDLREGLICPGANVLTF,TRBV24-1,TRBJ2-6,-
CSVDTEAGGNEQYF,TRBV29-1,TRBJ2-7,few
CASSLAGQGSTGELFF,TRBV7-3,TRBJ2-2,-
CASLRGYQETQYF,TRBV2,TRBJ2-5,-
CASSLRRPSPYEQYF,TRBV5-1,TRBJ2-7,-
CASSLRAGQGNIQYF,TRBV5-1,TRBJ2-4,-
CASSPRTGNRLRTDTQYF,TRBV7-9,TRBJ2-3,-
CVNSQTDRARGEKLFF,TRBV4-2,TRBJ1-4,-
CASSLQVGAGNEQFF,TRBV7-2,TRBJ2-1,few
CASSVTFPGEQFF,TRBV9,TRBJ2-1,few
CATKSRVGGYNEQFF,TRBV6-2/TRBV6-3,TRBJ2-1,-
CASSYSVRLSGGAGETQYF,TRBV6-5,TRBJ2-5,-
CASSPLRIPITGELFF,TRBV7-2,TRBJ2-2,-
CAGSTRGSGAYEQYF,TRBV6-1,-,-
CASSQGTSGTHEQYF,TRBV4-3,TRBJ2-7,few
CASSLVTSGDTQYF,TRBV27,TRBJ2-3,-
CATLDRLYEQYF,TRBV28,TRBJ2-7,-
CASSFGPPNEQFF,TRBV5-6,TRBJ2-1,-
CASSSWDSYGYTF,TRBV7-2,TRBJ1-2,few